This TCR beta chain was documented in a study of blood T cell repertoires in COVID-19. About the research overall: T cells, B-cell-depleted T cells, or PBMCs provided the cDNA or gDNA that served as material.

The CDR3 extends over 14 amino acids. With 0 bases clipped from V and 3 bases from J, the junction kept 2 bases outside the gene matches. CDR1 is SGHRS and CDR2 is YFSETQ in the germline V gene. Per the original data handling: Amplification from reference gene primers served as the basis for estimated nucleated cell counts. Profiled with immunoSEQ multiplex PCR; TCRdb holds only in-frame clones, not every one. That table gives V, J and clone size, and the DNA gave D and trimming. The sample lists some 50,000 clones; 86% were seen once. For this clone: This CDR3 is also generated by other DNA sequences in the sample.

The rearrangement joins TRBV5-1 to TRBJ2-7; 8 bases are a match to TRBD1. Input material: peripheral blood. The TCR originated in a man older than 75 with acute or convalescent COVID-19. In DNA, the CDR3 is TGCGCCAGCAGCTTGGCCGGACAGGGCTACGAGCAGTACTTC. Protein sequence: CASSLAGQGYEQYF.